The sequence of this TCR beta chain was determined in a study of shared clonotypes between healthy human individuals. Overall study findings and caveats: The sole specimen, blood, was sampled, and tissue repertoires likely differ. Estimated richness was generally greater in naive than memory subsets.

Between the trimmed V and J ends, which lost 6 bases and 1 base, there was a span of 16 bases. CDR3 size: 17 residues. The germline CDR1 and CDR2 sequences are LNHDA and SQIVND (reference sequence). Sequencing used immunoSEQ multiplex PCR; TCRdb keeps in-frame clones, though not all of them. The table shows some 1 million clones, with about 75% occurring only once. Worth noting for this clone: No antigen is known for it.

The origin of this receptor is a man younger than 35 in good health. This chain links TRBV19 with TRBJ2-6; D possibly matches TRBD1 or TRBD2 (5 bases each). Material: memory CD4+ T cells sorted from blood. Subset described: CD45RA-negative fraction. In DNA form, the CDR3 reads TGTGCCAGTAGACCGGGACGGGATCGATCTGGGGCCAACGTCCTGACTTTC. Residues: CASRPGRDRSGANVLTF.